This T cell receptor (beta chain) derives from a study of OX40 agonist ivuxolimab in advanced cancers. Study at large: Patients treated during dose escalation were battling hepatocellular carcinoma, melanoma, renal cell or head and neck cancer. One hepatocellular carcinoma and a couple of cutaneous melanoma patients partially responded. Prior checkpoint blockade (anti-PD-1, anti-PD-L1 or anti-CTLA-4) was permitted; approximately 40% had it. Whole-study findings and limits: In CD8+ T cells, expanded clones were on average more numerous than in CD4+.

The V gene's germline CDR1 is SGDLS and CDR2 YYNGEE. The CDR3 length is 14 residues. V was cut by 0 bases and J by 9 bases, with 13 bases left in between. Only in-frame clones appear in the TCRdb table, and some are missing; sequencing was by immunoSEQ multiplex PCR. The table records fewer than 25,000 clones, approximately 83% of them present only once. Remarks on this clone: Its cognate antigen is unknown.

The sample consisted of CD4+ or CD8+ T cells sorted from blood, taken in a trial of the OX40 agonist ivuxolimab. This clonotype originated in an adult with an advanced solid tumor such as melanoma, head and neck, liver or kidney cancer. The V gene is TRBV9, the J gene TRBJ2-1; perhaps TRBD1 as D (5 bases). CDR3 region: CASSVVALGVEQFF. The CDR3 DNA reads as TGTGCCAGCAGCGTAGTTGCGTTAGGGGTTGAGCAGTTCTTC.